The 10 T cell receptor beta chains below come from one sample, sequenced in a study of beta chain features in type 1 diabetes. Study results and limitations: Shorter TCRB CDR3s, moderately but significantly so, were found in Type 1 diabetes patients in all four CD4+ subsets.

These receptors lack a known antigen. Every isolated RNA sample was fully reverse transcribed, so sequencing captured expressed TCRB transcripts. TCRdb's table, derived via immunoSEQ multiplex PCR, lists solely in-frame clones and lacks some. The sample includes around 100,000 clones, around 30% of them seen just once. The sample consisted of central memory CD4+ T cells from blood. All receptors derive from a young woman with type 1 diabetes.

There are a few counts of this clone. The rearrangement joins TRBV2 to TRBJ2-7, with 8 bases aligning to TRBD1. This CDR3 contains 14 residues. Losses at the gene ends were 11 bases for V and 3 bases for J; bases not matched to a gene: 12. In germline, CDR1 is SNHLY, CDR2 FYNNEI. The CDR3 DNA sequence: TGTGCCGGCCAGGGGACAGGAGGTTTCTACGAGCAGTACTTC. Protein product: CAGQGTGGFYEQYF.

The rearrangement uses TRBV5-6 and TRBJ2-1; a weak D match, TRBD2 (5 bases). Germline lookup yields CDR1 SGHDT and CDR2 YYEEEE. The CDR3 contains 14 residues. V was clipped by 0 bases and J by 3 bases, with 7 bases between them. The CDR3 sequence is CASSLEAVYNEQFF. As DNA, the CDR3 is TGTGCCAGCAGCTTGGAAGCGGTCTACAATGAGCAGTTCTTC.

The CDR3: CASLGVSRETQYF. In DNA form, the CDR3 reads TGTGCCAGCCTAGGGGTCTCGAGAGAGACCCAGTACTTC. The chain couples TRBV25-1 to TRBJ2-5; maybe TRBD1 (5 bases). The CDR3 has 13 residues. Trimming pared 8 bases from V and 4 bases from J, leaving 14 bases between. Germline V CDR1 and CDR2: MGHDK, SYGVNS. The full variable domain, in which reference TRBV25-1 and TRBJ2-5 provide the parts outside the CDR3, is EADIYQTPRYLVIGTGKKITLECSQTMGHDKMYWYQQDPGMELHLIHYSYGVNSTEKGDLSSESTVSRIRTEHFPLTLESARPSHTSQYLCASLGVSRETQYFGPGTRLLVL.

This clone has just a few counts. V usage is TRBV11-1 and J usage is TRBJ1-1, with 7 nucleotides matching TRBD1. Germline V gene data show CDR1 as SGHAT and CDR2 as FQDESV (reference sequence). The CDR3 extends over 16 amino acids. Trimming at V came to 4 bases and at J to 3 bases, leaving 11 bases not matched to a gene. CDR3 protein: CASSSLQGRGDTEAFF. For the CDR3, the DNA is TGTGCCAGCAGCTCCCTACAGGGGCGCGGGGACACTGAAGCTTTCTTT.

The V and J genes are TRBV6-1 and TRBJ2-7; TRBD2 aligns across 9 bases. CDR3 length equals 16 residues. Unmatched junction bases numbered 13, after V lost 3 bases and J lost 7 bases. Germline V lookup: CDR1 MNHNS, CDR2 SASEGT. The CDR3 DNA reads TGTGCCAGCAGTGAGACCACTAGCGGGTCCGTTTTGGAGCAGTACGTC. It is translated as CASSETTSGSVLEQYV.

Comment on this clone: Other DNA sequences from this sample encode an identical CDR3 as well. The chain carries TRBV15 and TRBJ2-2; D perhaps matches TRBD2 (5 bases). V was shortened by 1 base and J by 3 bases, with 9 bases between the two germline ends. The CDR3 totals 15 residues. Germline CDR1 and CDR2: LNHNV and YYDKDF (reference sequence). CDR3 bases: TGTGCCACCAGCAGAGGGGGAGCGCACACCGGGGAGCTGTTTTTT. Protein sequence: CATSRGGAHTGELFF.

The CDR3 region is CAWSSQSAGELFF. The CDR3 DNA sequence: TGTGCCTGGAGTTCCCAGTCCGCCGGGGAGCTGTTTTTT. This chain joins TRBV30 and TRBJ2-2; D is uncertain. Germline V lookup: CDR1 GTSNPN, CDR2 SVGIG (reference sequence). The CDR3 spans 13 residues. V was clipped by 2 bases and J by 6 bases, with 10 bases between them.

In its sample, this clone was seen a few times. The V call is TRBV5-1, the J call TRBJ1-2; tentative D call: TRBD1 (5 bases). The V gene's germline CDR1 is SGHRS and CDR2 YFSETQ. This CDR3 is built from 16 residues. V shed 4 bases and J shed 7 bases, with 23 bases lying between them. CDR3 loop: CASSPNWGGGIGGYTF. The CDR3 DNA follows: TGCGCCAGCAGCCCCAATTGGGGGGGTGGAATCGGTGGCTACACCTTC.

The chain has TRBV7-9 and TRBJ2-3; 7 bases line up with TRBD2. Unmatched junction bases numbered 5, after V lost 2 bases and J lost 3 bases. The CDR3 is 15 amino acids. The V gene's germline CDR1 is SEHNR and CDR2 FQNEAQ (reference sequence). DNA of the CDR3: TGTGCCAGCAGCTTACACCTAGCGGAGACAGATACGCAGTATTTT. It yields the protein CASSLHLAETDTQYF.

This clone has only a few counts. The CDR3 DNA reads TGCGCCAGCAGGACCGGGACAGGGATTGGGGGCTACACCTTC. This codes for CASRTGTGIGGYTF. The rearrangement uses TRBV5-1 and TRBJ1-2, with 9 positions matching TRBD1. The germline V gene has CDR1 SGHRS and CDR2 YFSETQ. J lost 8 bases, V lost 5 bases, and 10 bases had no gene match. CDR3 length equals 14 residues.